A selection of T cell receptor beta chains follows, all from one sample in a study of blood T cell repertoires in COVID-19. Sequencing used immunoSEQ multiplex PCR; TCRdb keeps in-frame clones, though not all of them. The sample has roughly 91,000 clones, 70% to 85% seen once. The sample taken for sequencing was peripheral blood. These receptor sequences come from a man between 65 and 85 years old with acute or convalescent COVID-19. CDR3s include the opening cysteine and the closing phenylalanine or tryptophan.

CDR3 protein: CASSPDRDQPQHF
V gene: TRBV7-8
J gene: TRBJ1-5

CDR3 protein: CASSPSGSRYEQYF
V gene: TRBV7-9
J gene: TRBJ2-7

CDR3 protein: CASSTHRGSTDTQYF
V gene: TRBV6-5
J gene: TRBJ2-3

CDR3 protein: CASGTGGFYEQYF
V gene: TRBV7-9
J gene: TRBJ2-7

CDR3 protein: CASSPGTSGRVTYEQYF
V gene: TRBV5-1
J gene: TRBJ2-7

CDR3 protein: CAVGQAPYEQYF
V gene: TRBV10-3
J gene: TRBJ2-7

CDR3 protein: CASSPHGLNTEAFF
V gene: TRBV28
J gene: TRBJ1-1

CDR3 protein: CASSIGAGLEETQYF
V gene: TRBV19
J gene: TRBJ2-5

CDR3 protein: CASSQILEGRGNTIYF
V gene: TRBV4-1
J gene: TRBJ1-3

CDR3 protein: CASSLGLAPAGEQFF
V gene: TRBV5-4
J gene: TRBJ2-1

CDR3 protein: CASTLQGATNEKLFF
V gene: TRBV19
J gene: TRBJ1-4

CDR3 protein: CASSLPRGPQPQHF
V gene: TRBV28
J gene: TRBJ1-5

CDR3 protein: CASSQDYGELFF
V gene: TRBV4-2
J gene: TRBJ2-2

CDR3 protein: CASRTGYQSDYGYTF
V gene: TRBV5-1
J gene: TRBJ1-2

CDR3 protein: CASSAEQGARNTEAFF
V gene: TRBV5-1
J gene: TRBJ1-1

CDR3 protein: CASRRDRVTEAFF
V gene: TRBV6-5
J gene: TRBJ1-1

CDR3 protein: CASSLSDQPQHF
V gene: TRBV6-5
J gene: TRBJ1-5

CDR3 protein: CASSEIDMSGYGYTF
V gene: TRBV6-1
J gene: TRBJ1-2

CDR3 protein: CASSQGTSGHYEQYF
V gene: TRBV4-2
J gene: TRBJ2-7

CDR3 protein: CASSPPGGETQYF
V gene: TRBV18
J gene: TRBJ2-5

CDR3 protein: CASSYQGGRTGELFF
V gene: TRBV7-3
J gene: TRBJ2-2

CDR3 protein: CASRPGLLSTGELFF
V gene: TRBV9
J gene: TRBJ2-2

CDR3 protein: CASSLGQSYYGYTF
V gene: TRBV6-5
J gene: TRBJ1-2

CDR3 protein: CSAHGDISGNTIYF
V gene: TRBV29-1
J gene: TRBJ1-3

CDR3 protein: CASSIFVQGWSEAFF
V gene: TRBV19
J gene: TRBJ1-1

CDR3 protein: CASGNSAGNEQFF
V gene: TRBV2
J gene: TRBJ2-1

CDR3 protein: CASSHTGTGASTDTQYF
V gene: TRBV3-1/TRBV3-2
J gene: TRBJ2-3

CDR3 protein: CASSPIGPGRAGMAQYF
V gene: TRBV13
J gene: TRBJ2-7

CDR3 protein: CASSLDRQGTTYEQYF
V gene: TRBV5-1
J gene: TRBJ2-7

CDR3 protein: CASSQVGEGVDTQYF
V gene: TRBV4-1
J gene: TRBJ2-3

CDR3 protein: CASSQDLVGGYYGNTIYF
V gene: TRBV4-1
J gene: TRBJ1-3

CDR3 protein: CASSESKAGGTEAFF
V gene: TRBV10-2
J gene: TRBJ1-1

CDR3 protein: CASSEMQGAGANVLTF
V gene: TRBV2
J gene: TRBJ2-6

CDR3 protein: CSVPAGSQETQYF
V gene: TRBV29-1
J gene: TRBJ2-5

CDR3 protein: CASGLDLGVSYGYTF
V gene: TRBV12-5
J gene: TRBJ1-2

CDR3 protein: CASSLQGRDTEAFF
V gene: TRBV18
J gene: TRBJ1-1

CDR3 protein: CATSDFSGGAVETQYF
V gene: TRBV24-1
J gene: TRBJ2-5

CDR3 protein: CAWTIAGVGDTQYF
V gene: TRBV30
J gene: TRBJ2-3

CDR3 protein: CASSSRQGRDEQYF
V gene: TRBV7-9
J gene: TRBJ2-7

CDR3 protein: CAWSLGGLGTDTQYF
V gene: TRBV30
J gene: TRBJ2-3

CDR3 protein: CASRQGNTGELFF
V gene: TRBV7-3
J gene: TRBJ2-2

CDR3 protein: CASSGSEKLFF
V gene: TRBV6-6
J gene: TRBJ1-4

CDR3 protein: CASSLSRGNEQFF
V gene: TRBV5-1
J gene: TRBJ2-1

CDR3 protein: CASSEARLADITDTQYF
V gene: TRBV2
J gene: TRBJ2-3

CDR3 protein: CASSQAQGLYTEAFF
V gene: TRBV4-1
J gene: TRBJ1-1

CDR3 protein: CAWSMGSTDTQYF
V gene: TRBV30
J gene: TRBJ2-3

CDR3 protein: CASSRGQGKAGANVLTF
V gene: TRBV6-6
J gene: TRBJ2-6

CDR3 protein: CASSPDRGTPNQPQHF
V gene: TRBV28
J gene: TRBJ1-5